This T cell receptor beta chain was recorded in a study of shared clonotypes between healthy human individuals. About the research overall: A donor's plate count was three for CD4 naive and three for CD4 memory; CD8 naive had two and CD8 memory one.

Regarding the study as a whole: The sharing of about 5% of naive CD4 clonotypes was seen across several donors. Rarefaction revealed incomplete sorted-subset sequencing despite large depth.

In the case of this clone: Its antigen is currently unknown.

There are 16 residues in the CDR3. As processed by the authors: With immunoSEQ giving junction-only sequences and no quality scores, filtering differed. The assay was immunoSEQ multiplex PCR, and TCRdb's table has in-frame clones only and misses some. The D gene and trimming were derived from the DNA, and the V and J assignments and clone size from that table. The sample lists about 2.1 million clones; roughly 95% were seen once. CD8 cells regarded as naive lacked CD45RO, were positively chosen for CCR7, and omitted terminally differentiated effector memory CD45RA+ cells. The chain recombines TRBV21-1 with TRBJ2-7; the table calls TRBD1, which could not be checked here. TRBV21-1 is reported as a pseudogene. Sequences were obtained from naive CD8+ T cells from PBMCs. The clonotype originates from a man aged 18 to 29 in good health. Some clones in this sample may be carry-over from other donors' samples. CDR3 loop: CASSRHRGHLGGEQYF. The CDR3 region has the DNA TGTGCCAGCAGCCGCCACAGGGGGCACCTCGGGGGCGAGCAGTACTTC.